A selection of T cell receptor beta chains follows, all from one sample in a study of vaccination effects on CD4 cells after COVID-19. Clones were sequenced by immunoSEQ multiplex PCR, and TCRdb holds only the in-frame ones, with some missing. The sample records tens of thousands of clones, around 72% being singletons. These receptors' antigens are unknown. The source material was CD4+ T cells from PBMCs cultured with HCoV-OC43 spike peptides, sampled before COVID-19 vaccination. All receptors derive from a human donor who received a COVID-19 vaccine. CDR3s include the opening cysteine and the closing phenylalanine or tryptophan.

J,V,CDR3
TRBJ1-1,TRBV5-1,CASSPVTGGDWNTEAFF
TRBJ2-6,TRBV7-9,CASRRIQGSGANVLTF
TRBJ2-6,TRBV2,CASTGTGGNSGANVLTF
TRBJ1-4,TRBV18,CASSSVQGTNEKLFF
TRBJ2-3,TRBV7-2,CASSLFDTQYF
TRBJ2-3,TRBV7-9,CASTSSSSTDTQYF
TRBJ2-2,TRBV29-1,CSVRRERNTGELFF
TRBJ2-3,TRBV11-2,CASSGSPDTQYF
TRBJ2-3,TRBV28,CASSFRGRGTDTQYF
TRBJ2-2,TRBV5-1,CASSFRGGTGELFF
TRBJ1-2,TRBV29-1,CSVEDGWQGRGYGYTF
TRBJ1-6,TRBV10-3,CAIRIDREDNSPLHF
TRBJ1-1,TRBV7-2,CASSLERNTEAFF